The 23 T cell receptor beta chains reported below all come from one sample, sequenced in a study of identical twins. TCRdb reanalysed the 5' RACE reads using MiXCR and keeps one entry per CDR3 protein. The sample shows about 240,000 distinct CDR3 sequences, over 9.5% of them seen only once. Material: memory T cells sorted from blood. All receptors come from a man between 45 and 60 years old in good health.

This clonotype appeared many times. The chain has TRBV6-2 or TRBV6-3 and TRBJ2-4; D may be TRBD1 or TRBD2 (5 bases each). The length of the CDR3 is 12 residues. V shed 2 bases and J shed 6 bases, with 5 bases lying between them. Germline loops: CDR1 MNHEY, CDR2 SVGEGT. The CDR3: CASSYGTNIQYF. The CDR3 nucleotides are TGTGCCAGCAGTTACGGGACAAACATTCAGTACTTC.

This clonotype was counted a few times. V is TRBV3-1 and J is TRBJ1-1, with D perhaps TRBD1 (6 bases). The CDR3 sequence is 14 residues long. V shed 4 bases and J shed 6 bases, with 15 bases lying between them. CDR1 is LGHDT, CDR2 YNNKEL, per germline (reference sequence). The CDR3: CASSLVRGRAEAFF. The CDR3 nucleotides read TGTGCCAGCAGCCTAGTCAGGGGAAGGGCTGAAGCTTTCTTT.

This clonotype has a handful of counts. This sequence joins TRBV7-2 and TRBJ2-5, with TRBD1 identical over 8 bases. This CDR3 is 14 amino acids long. V lost 4 bases to trimming and J lost 3 bases; unmatched junction nucleotides: 4. Per germline, CDR1 SGHTA and CDR2 FQGNSA. In nucleotides, the CDR3 is TGTGCCAGCAGCTCGGACAGGGCGAAAGAGACCCAGTACTTC. Translating gives CASSSDRAKETQYF.

This clonotype came up a few times. The V and J genes are TRBV7-8 and TRBJ1-1, with unresolved D. Germline V gives CDR1 SGHVS, CDR2 FQNEAQ. The V gene lost 5 bases and the J gene lost 1 base, with 11 bases spanning the gap. The CDR3 is 14 residues long. The CDR3 sequence is CASSIGPANTEAFF. CDR3 nucleotides: TGTGCCAGCAGCATCGGACCTGCGAACACTGAAGCTTTCTTT.

This clonotype was seen more than once but under ten times. Without the conserved terminal phenylalanine or tryptophan, this CDR3 likely stems from a read error. This chain joins TRBV20-1 and TRBJ2-7, with TRBD2 matching 7 bases. The V gene end was trimmed by 1 base and the J gene end by 6 bases; junction bases not matched to a gene: 9. Germline CDR1 DFQATT, CDR2 SNEGSKA (reference sequence). The CDR3 runs 14 residues. The CDR3 nucleotides are TGCAGTGCTAGAGTGGGGGGAGGGCCGCTCGAGCAGTACTCC. As protein: CSARVGGGPLEQYS.

This clonotype was observed a handful of times. The V and J genes are TRBV7-2 and TRBJ1-1, with 7 bases lining up with TRBD1. The CDR3 spans 15 residues. Germline V CDR1 and CDR2: SGHTA, FQGNSA. After removal of 3 bases from V and 4 bases from J, the junction contained 8 bases not matched to a gene. The CDR3 DNA reads TGTGCCAGCAGCTTCACAACAGGGGCGACCACTGAAGCTTTCTTT. It encodes CASSFTTGATTEAFF.

V and J are TRBV25-1 and TRBJ2-5, with 7 bases lining up with TRBD1. The CDR3 sequence is 14 residues long. Germline V lookup: CDR1 MGHDK, CDR2 SYGVNS. The V gene end was trimmed by 1 base and the J gene end by 2 bases; junction bases not matched to a gene: 1. CDR3 nucleotides: TGTGCCAGCAGTGAATTGGGACAGCAAGAGACCCAGTACTTC. Encoded protein: CASSELGQQETQYF.

This clonotype was recorded at least ten times. The chain is built from TRBV5-1 and TRBJ2-1; unclear D gene. Trimming pared 5 bases from V and 9 bases from J, leaving 9 bases between. The germline gives CDR1 SGHRS, CDR2 YFSETQ. The CDR3 consists of 11 residues. The chain's CDR3 is CASRGISEQFF. The CDR3 DNA follows: TGCGCCAGCAGGGGTATCAGTGAGCAGTTCTTC.

This clonotype was observed a handful of times. The chain is built from TRBV7-2 and TRBJ1-1; 12 bases agree with TRBD1. This CDR3 has 14 amino acids. Germline assignment: CDR1 SGHTA and CDR2 FQGNSA. V trimming: 5 bases; J trimming: 3 bases; junction bases outside the gene matches: 1. CDR3 bases: TGTGCCAGCAGCGGGGACAGGGGGCACACTGAAGCTTTCTTT. This translates into CASSGDRGHTEAFF.

There are a few counts of this clonotype. A read error is possible here, since a much larger clone lies one base away. The gene calls are TRBV5-1 and TRBJ2-3; D is unresolved. Trimming shortened V by 2 bases and J by 2 bases, and 3 bases separated the two germline ends. Germline CDR1 reads SGHRS; CDR2 reads YFSETQ. The CDR3 has 12 residues. The CDR3 region is CASSFTTDTQYF. Written as DNA, the CDR3 is TGCGCCAGCAGCTTTACCACAGATACGCAGTATTTT. Supplemented by reference TRBV5-1 and TRBJ2-3, the full variable domain reads KAGVTQTPRYLIKTRGQQVTLSCSPISGHRSVSWYQQTPGQGLQFLFEYFSETQRNKGNFPGRFSGRQFSNSRSEMNVSTLELGDSALYLCASSFTTDTQYFGPGTRLTVL.

This clonotype came up a few times. The J gene is TRBJ1-1, the V gene TRBV20-1, with a tentative D call TRBD1 (6 bases). V was shortened by 3 bases and J by 1 base, with 9 bases between the two germline ends. This CDR3 contains 13 residues. The germline CDR1 and CDR2 sequences are DFQATT and SNEGSKA (reference sequence). The CDR3 loop reads CSASVTGNTEAFF. The CDR3 region has the DNA TGCAGTGCTAGTGTGACAGGGAACACTGAAGCTTTCTTT.

This clonotype was detected only a few times. V gene TRBV13 combines with J gene TRBJ1-2; D uncertain. The ends were cut back, 2 bases at V and 3 bases at J, with 16 bases in the middle. The CDR3 spans 16 residues. Germline V lookup: CDR1 PRHDT, CDR2 FYEKMQ (reference sequence). DNA of the CDR3: TGTGCCAGCAGCTTATTTGGCCAAGAAATGTACTATGGCTACACCTTC. Its translation: CASSLFGQEMYYGYTF.

This clonotype occurred a few times. The rearrangement joins TRBV12-3 or TRBV12-4 to TRBJ2-3, with a weak D call TRBD1 (7 bases). Trimming cost V 1 base and J 0 bases, with 11 bases left between them. The CDR3 has 16 amino acids. The CDR3 is CASSLGGDSSTDTQYF. The CDR3 coding sequence is TGTGCCAGCAGTTTAGGGGGGGACAGCAGCACAGATACGCAGTATTTT.

CDR3 residues: CASGSDFTDTQYF. The CDR3 DNA sequence: TGTGCCAGCGGGTCCGACTTCACAGATACGCAGTATTTT. The chain couples TRBV6-1 to TRBJ2-3; no reliable D call. V lost 8 bases and J 2 bases, leaving 11 bases between the germline ends. CDR1 and CDR2 (germline): MNHNS, SASEGT. CDR3 size: 13 residues.

For this clonotype: Its ends do not fully match the called genes, so a read error is possible. V gene TRBV4-3 combines with J gene TRBJ1-6; D is ambiguous. Germline V CDR1 and CDR2: LGHNA, YSLEER. This CDR3 has 13 amino acids. The DNA of the CDR3 is TGCACCAGCAGCCAAGATTGGAATTCACCCCTCCACTTT. It codes for CTSSQDWNSPLHF.

The genes are TRBV10-3 and TRBJ2-7; 12 nucleotides align to TRBD1. The CDR3 runs 15 residues. Germline trimming cut 5 bases from V and 3 bases from J; bases unmatched to any gene: 5. The germline gives CDR1 ENHRY, CDR2 SYGVKD. Written as DNA, the CDR3 is TGTGCCATCAGTCCCGGGACAGGGGGCGGCTACGAGCAGTACTTC. Amino acids: CAISPGTGGGYEQYF.

The V gene is TRBV27, the J gene TRBJ2-3; TRBD2 matches 14 bases. Germline trimming cut 6 bases from V and 2 bases from J; bases unmatched to any gene: 10. Germline V gives CDR1 MNHEY, CDR2 SMNVEV (reference sequence). The length of the CDR3 is 18 residues. CDR3 in DNA: TGTGCCAGCAGAACTGGGACTAGCGGGAGCTTTTACACAGATACGCAGTATTTT. It encodes CASRTGTSGSFYTDTQYF.

This clonotype was observed at least ten times. CDR3 DNA: TGCGCCAGCACTTCATCGCCGGGACTAGCGGGTAGTCACGAGCAGTACTTC. Protein product: CASTSSPGLAGSHEQYF. V and J are TRBV5-1 and TRBJ2-7, with 12 bases fitting TRBD2. This CDR3 has 17 residues. V shed 6 bases, J shed 5 bases, and the junction held 15 bases outside the gene matches. Germline assignment: CDR1 SGHRS and CDR2 YFSETQ. Drawing the rest from reference TRBV5-1 and TRBJ2-7, the complete variable domain is KAGVTQTPRYLIKTRGQQVTLSCSPISGHRSVSWYQQTPGQGLQFLFEYFSETQRNKGNFPGRFSGRQFSNSRSEMNVSTLELGDSALYLCASTSSPGLAGSHEQYFGPGTRLTVT.

This rearrangement joins TRBV10-3 to TRBJ2-2; D is uncertain. CDR1 and CDR2 (germline): ENHRY, SYGVKD. V was shortened by 6 bases and J by 3 bases, with 11 bases between the two germline ends. This CDR3 has 14 residues. The CDR3 loop reads CAIRSGPDTGELFF. For the CDR3, the DNA is TGTGCCATCAGGTCCGGACCTGACACCGGGGAGCTGTTTTTT.

Ten or more counts support this clonotype. This chain uses TRBV28 with TRBJ2-3; TRBD2 agrees at 9 bases. The CDR3 has 13 residues. The V gene's germline CDR1 is MDHEN and CDR2 SYDVKM. Germline trimming cut 6 bases from V and 15 bases from J; bases unmatched to any gene: 13. CDR3 amino acids: CASRLTIAGAGYF. For the CDR3, the DNA is TGTGCCAGCAGACTAACGATAGCGGGAGCGGGCTATTTT.

This clonotype was recorded many times. The chain has TRBV3-1 and TRBJ2-3; D call uncertain. V was cut by 1 base and J by 4 bases, with 3 bases left in between. The CDR3 has 12 amino acids. Germline V gives CDR1 LGHDT, CDR2 YNNKEL (reference sequence). CDR3 bases: TGTGCCAGCAGCCAAGGAGCAGATACGCAGTATTTT. This sequence encodes CASSQGADTQYF.

This clonotype was detected a few times. This chain connects TRBV9 to TRBJ1-1; no clear D gene. Deletions cut 4 bases from V and 5 bases from J, with 12 bases between. This CDR3 spans 13 amino acids. Germline CDR1 is SGDLS and CDR2 is YYNGEE. CDR3: CASSSLGETEAFF. The CDR3 coding sequence is TGTGCCAGCAGCTCCCTGGGAGAAACTGAAGCTTTCTTT.

This clonotype was counted at least ten times. The chain links TRBV6-5 to TRBJ1-6; possibly TRBD1 for D (5 bases). CDR3 size: 14 residues. Germline V gives CDR1 MNHEY, CDR2 SVGAGI. Trimming shortened V by 2 bases and J by 7 bases, and 9 bases separated the two germline ends. CDR3 sequence (DNA): TGTGCCAGCAGTTACGGGGGATCGAATTCACCCCTCCACTTT. Translating gives CASSYGGSNSPLHF.